Below are 14 T cell receptor beta chains sequenced from a single sample in a study of T cell changes during pregnancy in multiple sclerosis. Sequenced by immunoSEQ multiplex PCR; TCRdb stores in-frame clones only, minus some. The sample has around 95,000 clones, around 92% seen once; the top ten hold around 1.8%. This material consisted of peripheral blood, taken after pregnancy. Source of these receptors: a female donor with multiple sclerosis, enrolled in a pregnancy study.

The chain has TRBV28 and TRBJ1-4; 8 nucleotides match TRBD1. The CDR3 contains 15 residues. Losses at the gene ends were 4 bases for V and 2 bases for J; bases not matched to a gene: 3. CDR1 is MDHEN, CDR2 SYDVKM, per germline. In DNA form, the CDR3 reads TGTGCCAGCAGTTGGGACAGGTCGACTAATGAAAAACTGTTTTTT. It specifies CASSWDRSTNEKLFF.

The chain carries TRBV28 and TRBJ2-1; 11 bases are a match to TRBD2. V was clipped by 5 bases and J by 4 bases; unmatched bases: 10. This CDR3 is built from 17 residues. The germline gives CDR1 MDHEN, CDR2 SYDVKM. The CDR3 here is CASSKAETSGAYNEQFF. DNA for the CDR3: TGTGCCAGCAGTAAAGCCGAGACTAGCGGGGCTTACAATGAGCAGTTCTTC.

The chain is built from TRBV9 and TRBJ2-7, with a possible D match to TRBD1 (5 bases). Germline lookup yields CDR1 SGDLS and CDR2 YYNGEE. Trimming took off 0 bases at V and 2 bases at J, with 9 bases between the two ends. The CDR3 contains 14 residues. In DNA form, the CDR3 reads TGTGCCAGCAGCGTAGGACAGTACCCCTACGAGCAGTACTTC. Its translation is CASSVGQYPYEQYF.

The chain employs TRBV7-8 and TRBJ1-2, with D perhaps TRBD1 (5 bases). This CDR3 region has 16 residues. Trimming took off 2 bases at V and 8 bases at J, with 21 bases between the two ends. Germline CDR1 reads SGHVS; CDR2 reads FQNEAQ. In DNA, the CDR3 is TGTGCCAGCAGCTTACGGGGGGTCGGAAGGGACTGGGGCTACACCTTC. Its translation: CASSLRGVGRDWGYTF.

The chain joins TRBV28 to TRBJ2-7; D is undetermined. The CDR3 is 12 residues long. The V end was cut by 10 bases, the J end by 6 bases, with 16 bases between. Germline V gives CDR1 MDHEN, CDR2 SYDVKM. The CDR3 sequence: CATTQATSEQYF. Here the CDR3 DNA reads TGTGCCACCACCCAAGCTACGAGCGAGCAGTACTTC. The complete variable domain, with remaining parts taken from reference TRBV28 and TRBJ2-7, reads DVKVTQSSRYLVKRTGEKVFLECVQDMDHENMFWYRQDPGLGLRLIYFSYDVKMKEKGDIPEGYSVSREKKERFSLILESASTNQTSMYLCATTQATSEQYFGPGTRLTVT.

The chain recombines TRBV2 with TRBJ2-1; 11 bases match TRBD2. The ends lost 6 bases at V and 7 bases at J; junction bases unmatched: 8. Per germline, CDR1 SNHLY and CDR2 FYNNEI. The CDR3 covers 15 residues. The CDR3 nucleotides are TGTGCCAGCAGACTAGCGGGAGAAGGTGTGAATGAGCAGTTCTTC. Encoded protein: CASRLAGEGVNEQFF. Drawing the rest from reference TRBV2 and TRBJ2-1, the complete variable domain is EPEVTQTPSHQVTQMGQEVILRCVPISNHLYFYWYRQILGQKVEFLVSFYNNEISEKSEIFDDQFSVERPDGSNFTLKIRSTKLEDSAMYFCASRLAGEGVNEQFFGPGTRLTVL.

The chain combines TRBV9 with TRBJ1-1; 12 bases agree with TRBD1. Looked up from germline, CDR1 is SGDLS and CDR2 is YYNGEE. This CDR3 has 16 residues. Germline trimming cut 2 bases from V and 2 bases from J; bases unmatched to any gene: 4. This chain's CDR3 is CASSVRDRGRNTEAFF. CDR3 nucleotide sequence: TGTGCCAGCAGCGTCCGGGACAGGGGGCGAAACACTGAAGCTTTCTTT.

The CDR3 loop reads CASSLTRQGTSGNTIYF. In DNA, the CDR3 is TGCGCCAGCAGCTTGACCCGACAGGGGACATCTGGAAACACCATATATTTT. The V call is TRBV5-1, the J call TRBJ1-3, with 8 bases that match TRBD1. Germline V gene sequence: CDR1 SGHRS, CDR2 YFSETQ. V dropped 1 base and J dropped 1; count of bases not matched to a gene: 7. The CDR3 sequence is 17 residues long.

V and J are TRBV6-1 and TRBJ1-5; 10 nucleotides match TRBD1. CDR1 is MNHNS and CDR2 is SASEGT in the germline V gene. The trim removed 7 bases at V and 5 bases at J, leaving 5 bases unmatched. The CDR3 is 14 amino acids. CDR3 DNA: TGTGCCAGCATACGGACAGGGGGAGATCAGCCCCAGCATTTT. Translated, it gives CASIRTGGDQPQHF.

V gene TRBV4-2 combines with J gene TRBJ1-1; a weak D match, TRBD1 (5 bases). CDR3 size: 15 residues. V was pared by 3 bases and J by 1 base, with 12 bases between. The germline V gene encodes CDR1 LGHNA and CDR2 YNFKEQ. The CDR3 DNA reads as TGTGCCAGCAGCCAGTTGGGGCGCAAGAACACTGAAGCTTTCTTT. This sequence encodes CASSQLGRKNTEAFF.

The chain uses TRBV7-2 and TRBJ1-2; D uncertain. Germline V gene data show CDR1 as SGHTA and CDR2 as FQGNSA. CDR3 length equals 15 residues. Trimming shortened V by 6 bases and J by 1 base, and 15 bases separated the two germline ends. Here the CDR3 reads CASRENPEINYGYTF. CDR3 DNA sequence: TGTGCCAGCAGAGAGAACCCCGAGATTAACTATGGCTACACCTTC. Full variable domain (outside the CDR3, taken from reference TRBV7-2 and TRBJ1-2): GAGVSQSPSNKVTEKGKDVELRCDPISGHTALYWYRQSLGQGLEFLIYFQGNSAPDKSGLPSDRFSAERTGGSVSTLTIQRTQQEDSAVYLCASRENPEINYGYTFGSGTRLTVV.

V gene TRBV5-1 combines with J gene TRBJ1-5; 7 bases align to TRBD1. Per germline, CDR1 SGHRS and CDR2 YFSETQ. The CDR3 is 15 residues long. V lost 2 bases to trimming and J lost 6 bases; unmatched junction nucleotides: 8. DNA for the CDR3: TGCGCCAGCAGCTTAGAAGGGGGCGTCGGTCAGCCCCAGCATTTT. It encodes CASSLEGGVGQPQHF. Full variable domain (outside the CDR3, taken from reference TRBV5-1 and TRBJ1-5): KAGVTQTPRYLIKTRGQQVTLSCSPISGHRSVSWYQQTPGQGLQFLFEYFSETQRNKGNFPGRFSGRQFSNSRSEMNVSTLELGDSALYLCASSLEGGVGQPQHFGDGTRLSIL.

The V gene is TRBV9, the J gene TRBJ2-5, with a possible D match to TRBD1 (6 bases). CDR3 length equals 14 residues. Germline V gives CDR1 SGDLS, CDR2 YYNGEE. Trimming stripped 3 bases from V and 0 bases from J, with 9 bases between. The CDR3: CASSARDNQETQYF. In nucleotides, the CDR3 is TGTGCCAGCAGCGCCCGGGACAACCAAGAGACCCAGTACTTC.

This chain connects TRBV7-2 to TRBJ2-3; unclear D gene. Germline V gives CDR1 SGHTA, CDR2 FQGNSA. With 3 bases removed from V and 4 bases from J, the gap between germline ends came to 5 bases. CDR3 length: 12 amino acids. The CDR3 region is CASSFISDTQYF. In DNA form, the CDR3 reads TGTGCCAGCAGCTTCATTTCAGATACGCAGTATTTT.